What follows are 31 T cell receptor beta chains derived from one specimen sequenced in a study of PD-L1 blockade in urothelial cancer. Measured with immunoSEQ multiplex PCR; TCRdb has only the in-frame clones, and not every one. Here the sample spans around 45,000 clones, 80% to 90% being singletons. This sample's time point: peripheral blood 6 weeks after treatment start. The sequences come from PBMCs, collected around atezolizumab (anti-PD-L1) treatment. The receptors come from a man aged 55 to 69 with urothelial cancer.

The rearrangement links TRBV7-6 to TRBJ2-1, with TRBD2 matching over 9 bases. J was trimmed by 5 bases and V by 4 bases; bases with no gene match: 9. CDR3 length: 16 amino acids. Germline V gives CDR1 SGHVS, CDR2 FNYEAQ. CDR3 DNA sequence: TGTGCCAGCAGCTCCGTCCTGGGCGGGGGGGACAATGAGCAGTTCTTC. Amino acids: CASSSVLGGGDNEQFF.

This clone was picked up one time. The chain's CDR3 is CASSAGPNLGEKLFF. CDR3 DNA sequence: TGTGCCAGTAGTGCGGGCCCGAATCTCGGTGAAAAACTGTTTTTT. The chain carries TRBV19 and TRBJ1-4; D is ambiguous. Germline V gives CDR1 LNHDA, CDR2 SQIVND (reference sequence). Trimming removed 5 bases at V and 7 bases at J, with 17 bases between. This CDR3 is 15 amino acids long. The whole variable domain, filled in from reference TRBV19 and TRBJ1-4, reads DGGITQSPKYLFRKEGQNVTLSCEQNLNHDAMYWYRQDPGQGLRLIYYSQIVNDFQKGDIAEGYSVSREKKESFPLTVTSAQKNPTAFYLCASSAGPNLGEKLFFGSGTQLSVL.

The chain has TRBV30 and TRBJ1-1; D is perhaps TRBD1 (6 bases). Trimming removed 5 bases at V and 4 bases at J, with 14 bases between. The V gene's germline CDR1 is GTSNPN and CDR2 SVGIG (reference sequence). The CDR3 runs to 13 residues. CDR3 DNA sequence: TGTGCCTGGTGCAGGGGATGGGGCACTGAAGCTTTCTTT. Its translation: CAWCRGWGTEAFF.

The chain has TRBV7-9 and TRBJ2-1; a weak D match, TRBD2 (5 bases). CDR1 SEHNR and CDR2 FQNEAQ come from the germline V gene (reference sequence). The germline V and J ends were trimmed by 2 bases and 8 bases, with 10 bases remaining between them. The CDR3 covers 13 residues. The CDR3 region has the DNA TGTGCCAGCAGCTTATCGGAGGCGGATGAGCAGTTCTTC. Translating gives CASSLSEADEQFF.

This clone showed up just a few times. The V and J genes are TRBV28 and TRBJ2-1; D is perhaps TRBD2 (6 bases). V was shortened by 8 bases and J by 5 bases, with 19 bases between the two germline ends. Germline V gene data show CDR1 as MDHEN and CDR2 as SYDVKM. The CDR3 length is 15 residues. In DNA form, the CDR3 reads TGTGCCAGCGCGAGCCCGGGGACTGCCGACAATGAGCAGTTCTTC. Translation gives CASASPGTADNEQFF.

CDR3 coding DNA: TGTGCCAGCAGCTTAGCGGGGGCCCTCTCTGGGGCCAACGTCCTGACTTTC. It codes for CASSLAGALSGANVLTF. The chain carries TRBV7-2 and TRBJ2-6, with D possibly matching TRBD1 (6 bases). The ends were cut back, 0 bases at V and 0 bases at J, with 9 bases in the middle. Germline V gene data show CDR1 as SGHTA and CDR2 as FQGNSA. The CDR3 runs 17 residues.

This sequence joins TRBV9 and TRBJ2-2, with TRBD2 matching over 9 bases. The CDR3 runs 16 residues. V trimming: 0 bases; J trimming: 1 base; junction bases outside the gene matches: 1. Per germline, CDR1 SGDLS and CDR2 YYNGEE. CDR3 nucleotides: TGTGCCAGCAGCGTAGGACTAGCGGAGAACACCGGGGAGCTGTTTTTT. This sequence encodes CASSVGLAENTGELFF.

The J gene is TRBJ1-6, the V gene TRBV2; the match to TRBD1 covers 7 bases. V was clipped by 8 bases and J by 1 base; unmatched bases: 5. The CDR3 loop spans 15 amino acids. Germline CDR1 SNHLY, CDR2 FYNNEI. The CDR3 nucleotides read TGTGCCAGCGGGCAGGGGGTATCCTATAATTCACCCCTCCACTTT. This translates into CASGQGVSYNSPLHF.

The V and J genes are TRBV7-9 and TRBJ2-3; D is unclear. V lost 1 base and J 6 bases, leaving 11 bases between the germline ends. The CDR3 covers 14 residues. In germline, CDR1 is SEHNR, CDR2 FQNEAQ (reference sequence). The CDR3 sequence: CASSLVPVADTQYF. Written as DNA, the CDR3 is TGTGCCAGCAGCTTAGTCCCGGTTGCGGATACGCAGTATTTT.

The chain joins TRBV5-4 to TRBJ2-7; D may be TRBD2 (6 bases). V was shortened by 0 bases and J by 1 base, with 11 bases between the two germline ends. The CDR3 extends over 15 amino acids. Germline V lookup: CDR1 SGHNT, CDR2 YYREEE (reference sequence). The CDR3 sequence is CASSLEAGGSYEQYF. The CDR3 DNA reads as TGTGCCAGCAGCTTGGAAGCTGGAGGGTCCTACGAGCAGTACTTC.

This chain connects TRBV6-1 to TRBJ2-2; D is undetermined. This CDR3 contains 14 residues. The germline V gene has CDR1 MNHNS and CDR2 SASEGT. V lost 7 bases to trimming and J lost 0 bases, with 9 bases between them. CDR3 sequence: CASTLTANTGELFF. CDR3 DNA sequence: TGTGCCAGCACCCTGACTGCGAACACCGGGGAGCTGTTTTTT.

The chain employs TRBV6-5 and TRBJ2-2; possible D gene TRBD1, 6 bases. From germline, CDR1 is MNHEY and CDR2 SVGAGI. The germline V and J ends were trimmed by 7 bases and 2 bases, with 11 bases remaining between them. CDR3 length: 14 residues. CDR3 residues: CASTLDSNTGELFF. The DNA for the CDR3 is TGTGCCAGCACCCTGGACAGCAACACCGGGGAGCTGTTTTTT.

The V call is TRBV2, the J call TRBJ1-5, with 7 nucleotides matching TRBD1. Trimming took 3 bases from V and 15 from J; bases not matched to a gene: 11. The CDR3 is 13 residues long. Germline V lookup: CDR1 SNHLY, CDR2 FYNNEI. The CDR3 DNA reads TGTGCCAGCAGTGAGGGAGCGTATTCAGGGGGGCATTTT. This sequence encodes CASSEGAYSGGHF.

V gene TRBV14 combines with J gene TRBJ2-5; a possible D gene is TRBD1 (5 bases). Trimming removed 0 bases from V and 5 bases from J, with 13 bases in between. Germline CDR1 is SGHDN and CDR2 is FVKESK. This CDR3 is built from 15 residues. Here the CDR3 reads CASSQESGMRETQYF. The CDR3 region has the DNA TGTGCCAGCAGCCAAGAATCAGGGATGAGGGAGACCCAGTACTTC.

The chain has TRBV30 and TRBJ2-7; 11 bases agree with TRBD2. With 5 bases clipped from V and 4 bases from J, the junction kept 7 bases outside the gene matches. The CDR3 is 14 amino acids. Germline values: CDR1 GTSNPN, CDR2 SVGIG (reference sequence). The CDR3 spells CAWELAGGQYEQYF. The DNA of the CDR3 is TGTGCCTGGGAGCTAGCGGGGGGACAATACGAGCAGTACTTC.

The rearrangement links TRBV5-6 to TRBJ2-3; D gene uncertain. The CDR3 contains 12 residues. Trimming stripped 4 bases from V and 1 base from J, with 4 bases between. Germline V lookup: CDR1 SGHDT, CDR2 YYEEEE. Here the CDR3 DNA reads TGTGCCAGCAGCCATCGCACAGATACGCAGTATTTT. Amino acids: CASSHRTDTQYF.

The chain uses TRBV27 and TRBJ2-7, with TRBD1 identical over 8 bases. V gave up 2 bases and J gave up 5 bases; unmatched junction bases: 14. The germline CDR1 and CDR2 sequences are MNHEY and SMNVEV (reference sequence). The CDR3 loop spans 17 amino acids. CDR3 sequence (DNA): TGTGCCAGCAGTTTAAGCGGCAGGGGGCTTCTCGGGGACGAGCAGTACTTC. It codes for CASSLSGRGLLGDEQYF.

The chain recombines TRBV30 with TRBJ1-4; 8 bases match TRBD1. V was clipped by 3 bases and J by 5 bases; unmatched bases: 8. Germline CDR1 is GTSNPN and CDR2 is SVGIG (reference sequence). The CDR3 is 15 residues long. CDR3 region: CAWSRGPRANEKLFF. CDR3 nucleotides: TGTGCCTGGAGCAGGGGGCCGAGAGCAAATGAAAAACTGTTTTTT.

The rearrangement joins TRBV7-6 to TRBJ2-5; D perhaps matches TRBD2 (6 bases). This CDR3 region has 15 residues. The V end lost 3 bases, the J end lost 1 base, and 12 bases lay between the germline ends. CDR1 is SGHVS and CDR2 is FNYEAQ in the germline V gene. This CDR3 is CASSFGGSPQETQYF. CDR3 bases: TGTGCCAGCAGCTTTGGAGGGTCCCCCCAAGAGACCCAGTACTTC.

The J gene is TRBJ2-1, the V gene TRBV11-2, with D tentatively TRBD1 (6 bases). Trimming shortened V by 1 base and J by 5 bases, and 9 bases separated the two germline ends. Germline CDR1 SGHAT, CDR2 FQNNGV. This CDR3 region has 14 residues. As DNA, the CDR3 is TGTGCCAGCAGCTTAGGGACAGTCGACAATGAGCAGTTCTTC. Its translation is CASSLGTVDNEQFF.

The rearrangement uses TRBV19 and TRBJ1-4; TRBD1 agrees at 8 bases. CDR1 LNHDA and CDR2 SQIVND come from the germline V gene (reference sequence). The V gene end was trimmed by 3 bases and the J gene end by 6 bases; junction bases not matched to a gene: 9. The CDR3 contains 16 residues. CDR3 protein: CASSILRQGRDEKLFF. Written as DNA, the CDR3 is TGTGCCAGTAGTATCCTGCGACAGGGGCGGGATGAAAAACTGTTTTTT.

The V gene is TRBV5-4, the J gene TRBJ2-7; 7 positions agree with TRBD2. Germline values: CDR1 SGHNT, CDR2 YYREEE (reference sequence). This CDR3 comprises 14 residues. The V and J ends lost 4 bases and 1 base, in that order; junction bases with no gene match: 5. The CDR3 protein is CASSGGDPSYEQYF. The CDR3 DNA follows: TGTGCCAGCAGCGGGGGGGACCCGTCCTACGAGCAGTACTTC.

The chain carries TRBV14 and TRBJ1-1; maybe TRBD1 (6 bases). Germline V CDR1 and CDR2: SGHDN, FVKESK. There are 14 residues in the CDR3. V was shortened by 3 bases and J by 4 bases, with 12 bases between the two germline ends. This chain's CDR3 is CASSHTGMGTEAFF. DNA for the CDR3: TGTGCCAGCAGCCATACAGGGATGGGCACTGAAGCTTTCTTT.

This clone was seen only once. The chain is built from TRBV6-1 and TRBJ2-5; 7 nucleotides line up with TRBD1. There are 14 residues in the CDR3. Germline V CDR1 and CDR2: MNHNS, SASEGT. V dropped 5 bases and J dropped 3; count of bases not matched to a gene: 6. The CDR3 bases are TGTGCCAGCAGTCCCGGGACAGTGAAAGAGACCCAGTACTTC. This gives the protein CASSPGTVKETQYF.

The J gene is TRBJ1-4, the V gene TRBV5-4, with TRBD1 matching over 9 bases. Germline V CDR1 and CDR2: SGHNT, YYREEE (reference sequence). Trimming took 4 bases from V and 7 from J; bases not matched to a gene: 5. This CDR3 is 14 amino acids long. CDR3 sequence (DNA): TGTGCCAGCAGCGTACAGGGGGCGAGTGAAAAACTGTTTTTT. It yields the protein CASSVQGASEKLFF.

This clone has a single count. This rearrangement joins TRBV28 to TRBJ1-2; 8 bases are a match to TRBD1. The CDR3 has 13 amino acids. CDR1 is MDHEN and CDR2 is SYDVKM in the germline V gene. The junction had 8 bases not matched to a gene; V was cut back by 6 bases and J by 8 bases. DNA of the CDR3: TGTGCCAGCAGCCTGGGACAGGTTGGGGGCTACACCTTC. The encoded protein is CASSLGQVGGYTF.

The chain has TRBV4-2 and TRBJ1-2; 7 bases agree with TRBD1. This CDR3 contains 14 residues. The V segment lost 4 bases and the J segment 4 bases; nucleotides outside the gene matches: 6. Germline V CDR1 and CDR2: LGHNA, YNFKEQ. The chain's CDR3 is CASSRDSSIYGYTF. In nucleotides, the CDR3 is TGTGCCAGCAGCCGGGACAGCAGCATCTATGGCTACACCTTC.

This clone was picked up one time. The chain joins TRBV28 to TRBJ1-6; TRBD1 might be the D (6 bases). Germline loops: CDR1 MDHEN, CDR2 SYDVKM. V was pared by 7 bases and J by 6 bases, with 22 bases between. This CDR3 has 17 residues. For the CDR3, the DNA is TGTGCCAGCACCCACTTCACGGCGGGGGCCCCTAATTCACCCCTCCACTTT. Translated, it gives CASTHFTAGAPNSPLHF.

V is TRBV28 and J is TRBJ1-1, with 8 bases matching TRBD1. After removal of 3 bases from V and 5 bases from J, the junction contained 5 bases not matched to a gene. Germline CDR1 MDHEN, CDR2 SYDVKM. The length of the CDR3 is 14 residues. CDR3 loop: CASSFQGAKTEAFF. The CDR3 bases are TGTGCCAGCAGTTTCCAGGGGGCGAAGACTGAAGCTTTCTTT.

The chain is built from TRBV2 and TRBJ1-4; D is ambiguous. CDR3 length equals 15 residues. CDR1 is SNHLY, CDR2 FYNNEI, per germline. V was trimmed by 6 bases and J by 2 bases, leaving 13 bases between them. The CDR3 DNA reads TGTGCCAGCAGCCCCTTTCCGGAGACTAATGAAAAACTGTTTTTT. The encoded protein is CASSPFPETNEKLFF.

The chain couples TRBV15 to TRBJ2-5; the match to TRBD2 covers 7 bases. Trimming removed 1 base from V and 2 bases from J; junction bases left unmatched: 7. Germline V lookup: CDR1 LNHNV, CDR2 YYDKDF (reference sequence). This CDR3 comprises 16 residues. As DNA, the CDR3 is TGTGCCACCAGCAGAGGCCGGGACTATCAACAAGAGACCCAGTACTTC. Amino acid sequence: CATSRGRDYQQETQYF.